A selection of T cell receptor beta chains follows, all from one sample in a study of T cells in Graves' hyperthyroidism and ophthalmopathy. TCRdb reprocessed the multiplex PCR reads with MiXCR, giving one entry per CDR3 protein. Of about 290,000 distinct CDR3 sequences listed, about an eighth are singletons. Sequencing was performed on blood. The source is a woman aged 30 to 39 with Graves' hyperthyroidism that later progressed to Graves' ophthalmopathy. Both conserved end residues are part of each CDR3. A D gene is named only where the DNA matches it firmly. Not all rows give a size; the values are once, few, many and, for expanded clones, a class.

clone size,V gene,J gene,D gene,CDR3 protein,CDR3 DNA
few,TRBV4-3,TRBJ2-7,TRBD2,CASSQVYAGGPQLEQYF,TGCGCCAGCAGCCAAGTCTATGCGGGAGGGCCCCAACTCGAGCAGTACTTC
many,TRBV28,TRBJ2-1,TRBD1,CASSFRPGQGARIEFF,TGTGCCAGCAGTTTTAGGCCGGGACAGGGGGCGAGAATTGAGTTCTTC
NA,TRBV14,TRBJ2-1,NA,CASSQGYRRHSYNEQFF,TGTGCCAGCAGCCAAGGTTACAGGCGCCACTCCTACAATGAGCAGTTCTTC
NA,TRBV7-9,TRBJ2-7,NA,CASSPLNYERYF,TGTGCCAGCAGCCCACTAAACTACGAGCGGTACTTC
many,TRBV7-8,TRBJ2-3,NA,CASSLPKGESTGRTDTQYF,TGTGCCAGCAGCTTACCCAAGGGGGAGAGCACAGGTCGCACAGATACGCAGTATTTT
many,TRBV7-3,TRBJ2-1,NA,CASSPASYYNEQFF,TGTGCCAGCTCACCGGCATCGTATTACAATGAGCAGTTCTTC
NA,TRBV19,TRBJ1-1,NA,CASLHLFEAFF,TGTGCCAGTCTTCATCTATTTGAAGCTTTCTTT
many,TRBV12-3/TRBV12-4,TRBJ2-6,TRBD1,CASSPGTVKILSSGANVLTF,TGTGCCAGCAGTCCCGGGACAGTCAAAATCCTCAGCTCTGGGGCCAACGTCCTGACTTTC
many,TRBV7-2,TRBJ2-7,NA,CASSLPWTSYEQYF,TGTGCCAGCAGCCTCCCCTGGACAAGCTACGAGCAGTACTTC
NA,TRBV19,TRBJ2-1,NA,CASSMGLNEQFF,TGTGCCAGTAGTATGGGTCTAAATGAGCAGTTCTTC
few,TRBV28,TRBJ2-2,NA,CASSILSEWSTGELFF,TGTGCCAGCAGTATCCTAAGTGAGTGGTCGACCGGGGAGCTGTTTTTT
many,TRBV24-1,TRBJ1-1,NA,CATSDGGVTEAFF,TGTGCCACCAGCGACGGGGGAGTCACTGAAGCTTTCTTT
many,TRBV28,TRBJ2-7,TRBD2,CASSPLADSSYEQYF,TGTGCCAGCTCGCCTCTAGCGGATTCCTCCTACGAGCAGTACTTC